The 31 T cell receptor beta chains listed next were all sequenced from one sample in a study of T cells after yellow fever vaccination. TCRdb fed the 5' RACE reads into MiXCR, producing one record per CDR3 protein. The sample shows hundreds of thousands of distinct CDR3 sequences, 9.5% to 13% of them seen only once. This specimen consisted of PBMCs, obtained on the day of the first yellow fever vaccination. Receptors originate from a man aged 18 to 30 who received the YFV17D yellow fever vaccine.

This clonotype was recorded at least ten times. V and J are TRBV7-2 and TRBJ2-3; D is unclear. This CDR3 is 15 amino acids long. The germline V gene has CDR1 SGHTA and CDR2 FQGNSA. The V gene lost 3 bases and the J gene lost 0 bases, with 10 bases spanning the gap. In DNA, the CDR3 is TGTGCCAGCAGCTTCGAGCCGACTAGCACAGATACGCAGTATTTT. This encodes CASSFEPTSTDTQYF.

This clonotype was recorded at least ten times. This chain links TRBV7-2 with TRBJ2-7, with no clear D. Germline assignment: CDR1 SGHTA and CDR2 FQGNSA. Trimming left V 1 base short and J 4 bases short, with 11 bases between. The CDR3 has 14 residues. The CDR3 region is CASSLGGIRYEQYF. DNA of the CDR3: TGTGCCAGCAGCTTAGGGGGTATTCGGTACGAGCAGTACTTC. Combining the CDR3 with reference TRBV7-2 and TRBJ2-7 gives the whole variable domain GAGVSQSPSNKVTEKGKDVELRCDPISGHTALYWYRQSLGQGLEFLIYFQGNSAPDKSGLPSDRFSAERTGGSVSTLTIQRTQQEDSAVYLCASSLGGIRYEQYFGPGTRLTVT.

The chain employs TRBV10-3 and TRBJ1-1, with a tentative D call TRBD1 (6 bases). V was clipped by 10 bases and J by 1 base, with 13 bases between them. CDR1 and CDR2 (germline): ENHRY, SYGVKD. The length of the CDR3 is 13 residues. This CDR3 is CAKRADRNTEAFF. CDR3 nucleotides: TGTGCCAAGAGGGCGGACAGGAACACTGAAGCTTTCTTT.

The chain is built from TRBV20-1 and TRBJ2-1, with 9 bases matching TRBD1. Germline CDR1 is DFQATT and CDR2 is SNEGSKA (reference sequence). This CDR3 has 16 residues. J lost 4 bases, V lost 1 base, and 8 bases had no gene match. The CDR3 DNA follows: TGCAGTGCTAGAGTTCGACAGGGGGGACGATACAATGAGCAGTTCTTC. This sequence encodes CSARVRQGGRYNEQFF.

This clonotype was seen a handful of times. The V call is TRBV6-2 or TRBV6-3, the J call TRBJ2-3; no clear D gene. This CDR3 is built from 12 residues. CDR1 and CDR2 (germline): MNHEY, SVGEGT. Deletions cut 2 bases from V and 6 bases from J, with 6 bases between. Here the CDR3 DNA reads TGTGCCAGCAGTTACAAGGGTGATACGCAGTATTTT. Protein sequence: CASSYKGDTQYF.

The gene calls are TRBV6-2 or TRBV6-3 and TRBJ2-7; D unresolved. Trimming left V 6 bases short and J 6 bases short, with 12 bases between. This CDR3 comprises 12 residues. Germline lookup yields CDR1 MNHEY and CDR2 SVGEGT. CDR3 residues: CASSGYHAEQYF. The CDR3 DNA sequence: TGTGCCAGCAGCGGGTACCACGCCGAGCAGTACTTC.

J is TRBJ2-5 and V is TRBV19; D is unresolved. CDR3 size: 15 residues. V shed 3 bases and J shed 5 bases, with 16 bases lying between them. Germline assignment: CDR1 LNHDA and CDR2 SQIVND (reference sequence). The CDR3 nucleotides read TGTGCCAGTAGTATCCCCCGGGCCACAAGCGAGACCCAGTACTTC. It translates to CASSIPRATSETQYF.

This clonotype occurred a few times. The rearrangement uses TRBV21-1 and TRBJ2-3. TRBV21-1 is a pseudogene. This CDR3 spans 14 amino acids. The CDR3 spells CASSKGSSSDTQYF. In nucleotides, the CDR3 is TGTGCCAGCAGCAAAGGGTCTAGCTCGGATACGCAGTATTTT.

V is TRBV5-1 and J is TRBJ1-2; tentative D call: TRBD1 (6 bases). The CDR3 runs 14 residues. Germline lookup yields CDR1 SGHRS and CDR2 YFSETQ. V lost 1 base and J lost 7, with 14 bases in between. DNA of the CDR3: TGCGCCAGCAGCTTGCACCCAGGGGAAACTGGCTACACCTTC. Its protein is CASSLHPGETGYTF. Full variable domain (rest looked up from reference TRBV5-1 and TRBJ1-2): KAGVTQTPRYLIKTRGQQVTLSCSPISGHRSVSWYQQTPGQGLQFLFEYFSETQRNKGNFPGRFSGRQFSNSRSEMNVSTLELGDSALYLCASSLHPGETGYTFGSGTRLTVV.

CDR3 in amino acids: CASSIFASGGTETQYF. The DNA of the CDR3 is TGTGCCAGTAGTATATTTGCTAGCGGGGGGACGGAGACCCAGTACTTC. This chain links TRBV19 with TRBJ2-5, with TRBD2 matching over 11 bases. Germline V CDR1 and CDR2: LNHDA, SQIVND (reference sequence). The CDR3 has 16 amino acids. V dropped 2 bases and J dropped 5; count of bases not matched to a gene: 7.

The V and J genes are TRBV19 and TRBJ2-7; no clear D gene. The CDR3 contains 15 residues. V shed 3 bases and J shed 0 bases, with 12 bases lying between them. CDR1 is LNHDA and CDR2 is SQIVND in the germline V gene (reference sequence). The CDR3 DNA reads as TGTGCCAGTAGTATCACCCATTTAAGCTCCTACGAGCAGTACTTC. Its translation is CASSITHLSSYEQYF.

The J gene is TRBJ2-5, the V gene TRBV20-1, with D uncertain. The CDR3 consists of 14 residues. Per germline, CDR1 DFQATT and CDR2 SNEGSKA (reference sequence). Trimming left V 5 bases short and J 5 bases short, with 18 bases between. CDR3 DNA: TGCAGTGCTCACCGGGCCTCAGGAGAGGAGACCCAGTACTTC. As protein: CSAHRASGEETQYF.

The chain couples TRBV4-3 to TRBJ1-6; a possible D gene is TRBD1 (5 bases). Germline-derived CDR1 and CDR2 are LGHNA and YSLEER. V was trimmed by 0 bases and J by 10 bases, leaving 13 bases between them. The CDR3 extends over 15 amino acids. The CDR3 bases are TGCGCCAGCAGCCAAGATTCAGGGAGTCGATCACCCCTCCACTTT. Translating gives CASSQDSGSRSPLHF.

This clonotype was observed a handful of times. This sequence joins TRBV11-2 and TRBJ2-2, with 10 nucleotides matching TRBD2. With V trimmed by 5 bases and J by 7 bases, 10 bases remained unmatched. The CDR3 is 16 residues long. The germline V gene encodes CDR1 SGHAT and CDR2 FQNNGV. This CDR3 reads CASSPSSGGAIGELFF. In DNA form, the CDR3 reads TGTGCCAGCAGCCCTTCGAGCGGGGGGGCAATCGGGGAGCTGTTTTTT.

The J gene is TRBJ2-3, the V gene TRBV2; TRBD2 matches 7 bases. The germline CDR1 and CDR2 sequences are SNHLY and FYNNEI. The length of the CDR3 is 12 residues. V lost 7 bases and J lost 11; bases outside the gene matches: 9. CDR3 sequence (DNA): TGTGCCAGCATTTTACTGGGGGGGGGGCAGTATTTT. Translated: CASILLGGGQYF.

In DNA, the CDR3 is TGCAGTGCTAGCCCAACTGGGACCCAAGAGACCCAGTACTTC. Residues: CSASPTGTQETQYF. J is TRBJ2-5 and V is TRBV20-1, with D tentatively TRBD1 or TRBD2 (5 bases each). Trimming took off 3 bases at V and 1 base at J, with 12 bases between the two ends. Germline values: CDR1 DFQATT, CDR2 SNEGSKA (reference sequence). The CDR3 runs to 14 residues.

This clonotype turned up a few times. The chain couples TRBV4-2 to TRBJ2-7; 7 bases line up with TRBD2. With V trimmed by 3 bases and J by 2 bases, 7 bases remained unmatched. The CDR3 covers 15 residues. From germline, CDR1 is LGHNA and CDR2 YNFKEQ. The CDR3 nucleotides read TGTGCCAGCAGCCAGGCCCCGGGGGGTGCCTACGAGCAGTACTTC. It is translated as CASSQAPGGAYEQYF.

The genes are TRBV12-3 or TRBV12-4 and TRBJ1-1, with D uncertain. V was cut by 5 bases and J by 8 bases, with 24 bases left in between. This CDR3 contains 16 residues. CDR3 nucleotides: TGTGCCAGCAGTCCCGCAACGGCGCCCCGTTTTGCCGAAGCTTTCTTT. Protein product: CASSPATAPRFAEAFF.

The V gene is TRBV7-2, the J gene TRBJ1-5; no clear D. The germline CDR1 and CDR2 sequences are SGHTA and FQGNSA. The CDR3 contains 14 residues. With 3 bases removed from V and 2 bases from J, the gap between germline ends came to 8 bases. The CDR3 loop is CASSLRTGNQPQHF. The DNA for the CDR3 is TGTGCCAGCAGCTTGAGGACGGGCAATCAGCCCCAGCATTTT.

This clonotype showed up just once. This chain uses TRBV6-4 with TRBJ2-3, with unresolved D. This CDR3 spans 13 amino acids. V was trimmed by 7 bases and J by 0 bases, leaving 8 bases between them. The V gene's germline CDR1 is MRHNA and CDR2 SNTAGT. This CDR3 is CASKSTSTDTQYF. CDR3 nucleotides: TGTGCCAGCAAGTCCACTAGCACAGATACGCAGTATTTT.

Only a few counts were recorded for this clonotype. This chain links TRBV12-3 or TRBV12-4 with TRBJ1-5; 12 nucleotides match TRBD1. CDR3 length equals 16 residues. The ends lost 4 bases at V and 6 bases at J; junction bases unmatched: 7. The DNA for the CDR3 is TGTGCCAGCAGTTGGGGGACAGGGGGCCTTGGTCAGCCCCAGCATTTT. Amino acids: CASSWGTGGLGQPQHF.

In its sample, this clonotype was seen many times. The rearrangement links TRBV7-2 to TRBJ1-1; TRBD1 matches 7 bases. J was trimmed by 7 bases and V by 4 bases; bases with no gene match: 6. Germline-derived CDR1 and CDR2 are SGHTA and FQGNSA. This CDR3 is built from 13 residues. The CDR3 nucleotides read TGTGCCAGCAGCTCCGACAGGGAGGATGAAGCTTTCTTT. Its translation is CASSSDREDEAFF.

This clonotype showed up just a few times. The rearrangement joins TRBV7-3 to TRBJ1-2; maybe TRBD1 (5 bases). The CDR3 runs to 14 residues. Germline values: CDR1 SGHTA, CDR2 FQGTGA. Trimming removed 0 bases from V and 4 bases from J, with 9 bases in between. CDR3 region: CASSLTSGGYGYTF. DNA of the CDR3: TGTGCCAGCAGCTTAACATCGGGGGGCTATGGCTACACCTTC.

This sequence joins TRBV20-1 and TRBJ2-3; D may be TRBD1 (6 bases). This CDR3 is built from 15 residues. V was cut by 0 bases and J by 0 bases, with 10 bases left in between. Germline V CDR1 and CDR2: DFQATT, SNEGSKA (reference sequence). CDR3 amino acids: CSARDWTVSTDTQYF. The CDR3 nucleotides read TGCAGTGCTAGAGATTGGACAGTTAGCACAGATACGCAGTATTTT.

This clonotype occurred a few times. V and J are TRBV6-1 and TRBJ2-7, with D maybe TRBD2 (5 bases). The V end was cut by 5 bases, the J end by 3 bases, with 17 bases between. Germline V gene lookup returns CDR1 MNHNS and CDR2 SASEGT. This CDR3 region has 15 residues. The CDR3, as DNA: TGTGCCAGCAGTAAGAGCTGGAATGACTACTACGAGCAGTACTTC. Translated: CASSKSWNDYYEQYF.

The chain uses TRBV10-3 and TRBJ2-1; 8 bases fit TRBD2. This CDR3 has 14 residues. V was clipped by 3 bases and J by 5 bases; unmatched bases: 3. Germline lookup yields CDR1 ENHRY and CDR2 SYGVKD. The CDR3 sequence is CAISEGTRNNEQFF. The CDR3 nucleotides read TGTGCCATCAGTGAAGGGACTAGGAACAATGAGCAGTTCTTC.

V is TRBV5-1 and J is TRBJ1-2; 9 bases fit TRBD1. CDR1 is SGHRS and CDR2 is YFSETQ in the germline V gene. The CDR3 has 14 amino acids. V trimming: 6 bases; J trimming: 9 bases; junction bases outside the gene matches: 12. CDR3 sequence: CASTGQGSRSSYTF. The CDR3 coding sequence is TGCGCCAGCACCGGACAGGGGTCCCGGTCGAGCTACACCTTC.

The chain uses TRBV4-3 and TRBJ2-1; either TRBD1 or TRBD2 may fit D (5 bases each). CDR1 LGHNA and CDR2 YSLEER come from the germline V gene. With 1 base removed from V and 12 bases from J, the gap between germline ends came to 13 bases. The length of the CDR3 is 13 residues. The CDR3 is CASSQVASGGQFF. The CDR3, as DNA: TGCGCCAGCAGCCAAGTAGCGTCTGGGGGGCAGTTCTTC.

The chain carries TRBV7-8 and TRBJ2-7, with TRBD1 matching 9 bases. V was pared by 3 bases and J by 4 bases, with 7 bases of the junction left unmatched. This CDR3 contains 15 residues. Germline assignment: CDR1 SGHVS and CDR2 FQNEAQ. The CDR3 region is CASSFRAGQGYEQYF. The CDR3 nucleotides are TGTGCCAGCAGCTTCCGCGCGGGACAGGGTTACGAGCAGTACTTC. Full variable domain (outside the CDR3, taken from reference TRBV7-8 and TRBJ2-7): GAGVSQSPRYKVAKRGQDVALRCDPISGHVSLFWYQQALGQGPEFLTYFQNEAQLDKSGLPSDRFFAERPEGSVSTLKIQRTQQEDSAVYLCASSFRAGQGYEQYFGPGTRLTVT.

This clonotype was observed a few times. This chain joins TRBV5-1 and TRBJ1-5; D remains ambiguous. Trimming stripped 6 bases from V and 1 base from J, with 14 bases between. Germline loops: CDR1 SGHRS, CDR2 YFSETQ. The CDR3 runs 15 residues. For the CDR3, the DNA is TGCGCCAGCAAATTGACTCCCTGGAGCAATCAGCCCCAGCATTTT. Translation gives CASKLTPWSNQPQHF.

This clonotype showed up just a few times. The rearrangement uses TRBV29-1 and TRBJ2-3, with a tentative D call TRBD1 (5 bases). The CDR3 extends over 13 amino acids. The germline gives CDR1 SQVTM, CDR2 ANQGSEA. V was trimmed by 6 bases and J by 6 bases, leaving 16 bases between them. The CDR3 coding sequence is TGCAGCGTCGGGCAGGGCAAACGGGATACGCAGTATTTT. It is translated as CSVGQGKRDTQYF.